This is a list of T cell receptor beta chains from one sample in a study of shared T cell receptors in the human thymus. Sequencing was performed with immunoSEQ multiplex PCR; in TCRdb, only in-frame clones are kept and a portion is missing. The sample lists about 400,000 clones, 85% to 95% occurring once. Sequenced: thymocytes. These receptors were collected from a human donor. The CDR3 runs from the conserved cysteine through the conserved F or W. The D gene is left open where the match is weak. Expanded clones get a size class; other rows say once, few or many, or leave the size out.

TRBV27	.	.	TRBJ2-1	CASSFVPSSYNEQFF	TGTGCCAGCAGTTTCGTCCCGAGCTCCTACAATGAGCAGTTCTTC
TRBV6-1	.	.	TRBJ1-1	CASSELSTEAFF	TGTGCCAGCAGTGAATTGAGCACTGAAGCTTTCTTT
TRBV7-2	.	once	TRBJ2-3	CASSLGLGADTQYF	TGTGCCAGCAGCTTAGGACTAGGTGCAGATACGCAGTATTTT
TRBV6-1	TRBD2	.	TRBJ2-7	CASSAGLAGSYEQYF	TGTGCCAGCAGTGCGGGACTAGCGGGCTCCTACGAGCAGTACTTC
TRBV7-2	TRBD1	.	TRBJ2-1	CASSHHRQGARNEQFF	TGTGCCAGCAGCCACCACCGACAGGGGGCGCGCAATGAGCAGTTCTTC
TRBV18	.	few	TRBJ1-2	CASSPRVTGDGYTF	TGTGCCAGCTCACCAAGAGTCACAGGTGATGGCTACACCTTC
TRBV6-5	.	once	TRBJ1-5	CASSYWPRRTNQPQHF	TGTGCCAGCAGTTACTGGCCAAGGAGGACTAATCAGCCCCAGCATTTT
TRBV7-2	TRBD1	.	TRBJ2-1	CASSRNRDSHYNEQFF	TGTGCCAGCAGCAGAAACCGGGACAGCCACTACAATGAGCAGTTCTTC
TRBV7-8	TRBD2	.	TRBJ2-1	CASSLDRSGTVRNEQFF	TGTGCCAGCAGCTTAGACCGCAGCGGGACGGTTCGCAATGAGCAGTTCTTC
TRBV4-1	TRBD1	.	TRBJ2-1	CASSQDRDRRVDEQFF	TGCGCCAGCAGCCAAGACCGGGACAGGCGCGTAGATGAGCAGTTCTTC
TRBV6-5	TRBD1	.	TRBJ1-4	CASSYRDRVEEKLFF	TGTGCCAGCAGTTACCGGGACAGGGTTGAGGAAAAACTGTTTTTT
TRBV21-1	.	.	TRBJ2-7	CASIAPGRPYEQYF	TGTGCCAGCATCGCACCGGGACGCCCCTACGAGCAGTACTTC
TRBV6-4	.	once	TRBJ1-4	CASSDGIPGGKLFF	TGTGCCAGCAGTGACGGGATCCCGGGGGGAAAACTGTTTTTT
TRBV7-4	.	.	TRBJ2-2	CASSAVAYPNTGELFF	TGTGCCAGCAGCGCGGTGGCCTATCCGAACACCGGGGAGCTGTTTTTT
TRBV5-6	TRBD2	.	TRBJ2-3	CASSLPRLAGPTDTQYF	TGTGCCAGCAGCCTACCCCGACTAGCGGGTCCCACAGATACGCAGTATTTT
TRBV19	.	.	TRBJ2-7	CASSEVPTGGEQYF	TGTGCCAGTAGTGAGGTCCCTACCGGTGGGGAGCAGTACTTC
TRBV27	TRBD1	once	TRBJ1-6	CASRGQENSPLHF	TGTGCCAGCAGAGGACAGGAGAATTCACCCCTCCACTTT
TRBV5-4	.	.	TRBJ2-1	CASSLGERRAYNEQFF	TGTGCCAGCAGCCTGGGGGAGCGGAGGGCCTACAATGAGCAGTTCTTC
TRBV10-3	.	.	TRBJ1-2	CAINPRSVRSGYTF	TGTGCCATCAACCCCAGGTCGGTAAGAAGTGGCTACACCTTC
TRBV7-3	TRBD1	.	TRBJ2-3	CASSLDRGQDTQYF	TGTGCCAGCAGCCTCGACAGGGGGCAAGATACGCAGTATTTT
TRBV4-2	.	few	TRBJ2-1	CASCGVGEQFF	TGTGCCAGCTGTGGAGTGGGTGAGCAGTTCTTC
TRBV5-1	TRBD1	.	TRBJ2-7	CASSAGRDRPYEQYF	TGCGCCAGCAGCGCAGGCCGGGACAGGCCCTACGAGCAGTACTTC
TRBV2	TRBD2	.	TRBJ2-1	CASSPQGTSGSLGYNEQFF	TGTGCCAGCAGCCCACAGGGGACTAGCGGGAGCTTGGGGTACAATGAGCAGTTCTTC
TRBV18	.	.	TRBJ1-5	CASSHSRGAGNQPQHF	TGTGCCAGCTCACATAGCCGGGGGGCCGGCAATCAGCCCCAGCATTTT